Each of the 10 T cell receptor beta chains below was sequenced from the same sample in a study of early T cells in non-severe SARS-CoV-2 infection (TCRdb year 2021). Library creation used 5' RACE. The sequencer listed for this sample is NextSeq 500. The public reads were reanalyzed by TCRdb: fastp trimming at Q25, MiXCR alignment, in-frame beta chains only. Here each entry gathers all rows of one CDR3 protein and keeps the most common genes and DNA. The sample table lists 80,000 to 95,000 distinct CDR3 sequences, 11% to 15% of them with a count of one. Roughly 11% of the sample is held by the ten biggest clonotypes. The sequenced sample consisted of whole blood. These receptor sequences come from an adult who was a healthcare worker with PCR-confirmed SARS-CoV-2 infection or an uninfected control (not recorded which).

This clonotype was recorded a few times. The rearrangement uses TRBV2 and TRBJ2-7; D is unclear. The CDR3 covers 15 residues. Per the germline V gene, CDR1 is SNHLY and CDR2 is FYNNEI. Deletions cut 3 bases from V and 5 bases from J, with 17 bases between. Here the CDR3 reads CASSDPDPNLDEQYF. The CDR3 coding sequence is TGTGCCAGCAGTGATCCAGACCCCAACTTGGACGAGCAGTACTTC.

This clonotype was found a few times. The V and J genes are TRBV20-1 and TRBJ2-2; D possibly corresponds to TRBD2 (6 bases). This CDR3 spans 13 amino acids. Germline loops: CDR1 DFQATT, CDR2 SNEGSKA (reference sequence). Trimming left V 1 base short and J 5 bases short, with 8 bases between. The CDR3 spells CSARAGDTGELFF. In nucleotides, the CDR3 is TGCAGTGCTAGAGCGGGAGATACCGGGGAGCTGTTTTTT.

The V gene is TRBV6-1, the J gene TRBJ2-3; TRBD2 is a possible D gene (5 bases). V lost 6 bases, J lost 10 bases, and 14 bases lay in between. Germline V gene lookup returns CDR1 MNHNS and CDR2 SASEGT. CDR3 length equals 12 residues. The DNA of the CDR3 is TGTGCCAGCAGCAAGGAGGCGGATGCGCAGTATTTT. It translates to CASSKEADAQYF.

There are many counts of this clonotype. V gene TRBV27 combines with J gene TRBJ1-1; the D gene is possibly TRBD1 (6 bases). The germline CDR1 and CDR2 sequences are MNHEY and SMNVEV (reference sequence). The CDR3 has 14 residues. V dropped 4 bases and J dropped 5 bases, with 14 bases sitting between them. CDR3 coding DNA: TGTGCCAGCAGTTCTGCAGGGGATAGGACTGAAGCTTTCTTT. Its translation: CASSSAGDRTEAFF.

This clonotype was counted between two and nine times. V gene TRBV7-9 combines with J gene TRBJ1-2; D is unclear. V lost 6 bases, J lost 3 bases, and 14 bases lay in between. This CDR3 is built from 14 residues. Germline V lookup: CDR1 SEHNR, CDR2 FQNEAQ (reference sequence). The CDR3 nucleotides read TGTGCCAGCAGTTCGGTAGAAGTTTACTATGGCTACACCTTC. Its protein is CASSSVEVYYGYTF.

The chain combines TRBV28 with TRBJ2-4, with D uncertain. Germline lookup yields CDR1 MDHEN and CDR2 SYDVKM. V dropped 6 bases and J dropped 4 bases, with 10 bases sitting between them. The length of the CDR3 is 13 residues. The CDR3 DNA sequence: TGTGCCAGCAGGGCAGGCGGAAAAAACATTCAGTACTTC. The encoded protein is CASRAGGKNIQYF.

This clonotype was seen a handful of times. CDR3 residues: CASSLRGSGLVIDTQYF. CDR3 bases: TGTGCCAGCAGCCTGAGGGGATCGGGACTAGTCATAGATACGCAGTATTTT. The J gene is TRBJ2-3, the V gene TRBV11-2, with TRBD2 matching 8 bases. Looked up from germline, CDR1 is SGHAT and CDR2 is FQNNGV. Unmatched junction bases numbered 15, after V lost 5 bases and J lost 5 bases. CDR3 size: 17 residues.

This clonotype was seen only a few times. The chain couples TRBV3-1 to TRBJ1-4; TRBD1 is a possible D gene (6 bases). Trimming shortened V by 3 bases and J by 6 bases, and 14 bases separated the two germline ends. The CDR3 is made up of 15 amino acids. The germline gives CDR1 LGHDT, CDR2 YNNKEL (reference sequence). The CDR3: CASSQMAGGDEKLFF. CDR3 nucleotide sequence: TGTGCCAGCAGCCAGATGGCCGGGGGCGATGAAAAACTGTTTTTT.

The rearrangement joins TRBV12-3 or TRBV12-4 to TRBJ2-1; D remains unclear. Trimming cost V 1 base and J 10 bases, with 8 bases left between them. The CDR3 contains 12 residues. In DNA form, the CDR3 reads TGTGCCAGCAGTTTAGTCAGACTCGAGCAGTTCTTC. Protein sequence: CASSLVRLEQFF.

This clonotype was observed at least ten times. The chain employs TRBV7-2 and TRBJ1-5; 7 bases align to TRBD1. The CDR3 totals 15 residues. CDR1 and CDR2 (germline): SGHTA, FQGNSA. Trimming cost V 5 bases and J 4 bases; bases outside gene matches: 8. For the CDR3, the DNA is TGTGCCAGCAGCAGAGACAGGGCACTTAATCAGCCCCAGCATTTT. Translation gives CASSRDRALNQPQHF.